This TCR beta chain is drawn from a study of T-cell reconstitution after alpha-beta-depleted transplantation in children. CDR1 and CDR2 from the germline V gene are SGHRS and YFSETQ. After removal of 4 bases from V and 5 bases from J, the junction contained 8 bases not matched to a gene. The CDR3 has 16 residues. Preparation of the TCRbeta library involved a method that used unique molecular identifiers. TCRdb independently ran MiXCR on the PCR reads; one entry per CDR3 protein. The data contain more than 550,000 distinct CDR3 sequences, about 11% of them singletons. Material: PBMCs from the stem cell graft donor, obtained from the stem cell graft. The chain has TRBV5-1 and TRBJ2-5, with 13 bases matching TRBD2. This sequence was found in a human donor who donated a stem cell graft to a child with acute myeloid leukemia. CDR3 region: CASSGTSGNVRETQYF. In DNA, the CDR3 is TGCGCCAGCAGCGGGACTAGCGGGAATGTCCGGGAGACCCAGTACTTC.